This T cell receptor beta chain was found in a study of shared clonotypes between healthy human individuals. Study details: CD4 naive cells filled three plates per donor, CD4 memory three, CD8 naive two and CD8 memory one.

This clone was observed a single time. Trimming took 6 bases from V and 13 from J, leaving 19 bases between them. The CDR3 is 12 amino acids. Germline V CDR1 and CDR2: MDHEN, SYDVKM. Assay: immunoSEQ multiplex PCR; the TCRdb copy retains only in-frame clones and omits some. Of hundreds of thousands of clones listed, over 65% are singletons. Material: memory CD4+ T cells sorted from blood. Subset indicated: CD45RA-negative fraction. This clonotype originated in a man aged 25 to 45 in good health. V and J are TRBV28 and TRBJ2-7; D unclear. CDR3 amino acids: CASSIVSVGIYF. CDR3 DNA: TGTGCCAGCAGCATTGTAAGCGTCGGTATTTACTTC.